The source of this T cell receptor beta chain is a study of CXCR3-negative and CXCR3-positive naive CD8 T cells. Worth noting for this clonotype: Its target is not known.

Libraries were UMI-labeled 5' RACE TRB cDNA. TCRdb reprocessed the 5' RACE reads, with one entry per CDR3 protein and no DNA. The sample has roughly 50,000 distinct CDR3 sequences. Study conclusions and caveats: For naive cells, CXCR3-negative and CXCR3-positive subsets had similar TRBV-TRBJ usage; for memory cells, usage differed. Naive cells that were CXCR3-positive had more hydrophobic TRB CDR3s (compared with CXCR3-negative naive cells).

The CDR3 sequence is 13 residues long. Germline lookup yields CDR1 SGHTA and CDR2 FQGNSA. The receptor's source is a human donor in good health. Some clones in this sample may be carry-over from other donors' samples. The sample consisted of naive CXCR3+ CD8+ T cells from blood. As to subset: CD45RO-CCR7+CD27+CD95- naive CD8+ T cells expressing CXCR3 (TNR3+). V and J are TRBV7-2 and TRBJ2-7; TCRdb outputs TRBD1, but without DNA this stays unchecked. CDR3 in amino acids: CASSPFPFYEQYF.